The clone carrying this TCR beta chain was seen a handful of times. Antigen unknown. V lost 6 bases, J lost 8 bases, and 13 bases stayed unmatched. This CDR3 has 16 amino acids. Germline assignment: CDR1 MDHEN and CDR2 SYDVKM. Alongside a J-beta primer mix, a sample-barcoded 5' primer served in a second PCR lasting roughly 7 to 12 cycles. Tags on each cDNA molecule came from a template-switch adaptor with 12 random nucleotides. TCRdb used MiXCR to reprocess the 5' RACE reads, holding one entry per CDR3 protein. The table records some 760,000 distinct CDR3 sequences, approximately 25% of them present only once. These data originate in a study of blood T cells in healthy people across ages. General study findings and limits: Relative to aged donors, long-lived donors carried more naive CD4+ cells and displayed higher diversity. Per million T cells, TCR beta diversity dropped roughly linearly as age increased.

This same sample was also part of a study on T cells of mothers and their children. That publication notes: Related mother and child pairs showed slightly greater overlap (not significant) than unrelated pairs did.

The sequencing input was blood. The gene calls are TRBV28 and TRBJ1-4, with 9 bases aligning to TRBD1. The clonotype was recovered from a boy younger than 18 in good health. The CDR3 protein is CASRSGRGQGGEKLFF. The CDR3, as DNA: TGTGCCAGCAGATCCGGCAGGGGACAGGGAGGGGAAAAACTGTTTTTT.